Reported below is one T cell receptor (beta chain). Its antigen target is currently unknown. The sample holds no much larger clone one base away, and base qualities are not on file. Library method: the immunoSEQ multiplex PCR assay. The clones in this table, taken by TCRdb from immuneACCESS, are in-frame only. Not every clone is retained; where verified, under half of the shortfall comes from an unresolved V gene, and the cause of the rest is unknown. Within this sample are some 760,000 clones, with 80% to 90% of them counted one time only. Together, the top ten hold around 0.0094% of the sample. This record belongs to a study of shared T cell receptors in the human thymus (dated by TCRdb to the early 2020s). Describing the broader study: The study examined how self-reactive, shared T-cell receptor alpha chains are generated in the human thymus.

The germline V and J ends show losses of 5 bases and 8 bases respectively, and no gene match explains 13 bases of the junction. According to the germline V gene (reference sequence), CDR1 reads SEHNR and CDR2 reads FQNEAQ. From cysteine to phenylalanine, the CDR3 is 17 amino acids long. Just CDR3 DNA is preserved here, 51 bases in frame from base 1. The same data also went into a second study, on human thymus T cells. As the second study states: In Finland, the donors were immunologically healthy infants who were having open corrective cardiac surgery for congenital heart defects. Thymus tissue was obtained as surgical resects removed during corrective cardiac surgery. Biased V and J gene segment usage appeared to be present in both thymic and peripheral blood repertoires. Highly overlapping thymic TCR repertoires among unrelated individuals were reported in the related research. The study described the TCR alpha and beta repertoires in eight or nine infant thymus samples and a handful of matching peripheral blood samples. The infant donors were roughly 6 to 244 days old, and the cohort included about 6 males and two females. Thymocytes were mechanically released from the tissue and were stored as pellets of 10-30 million cells at -70 degrees C. Genomic DNA was extracted from frozen cell pellets with a QIAsymphony instrument. The immunoSEQ multiplex PCR assay was used to amplify the TCRB and TCRAD loci from a standardized amount of quality-controlled genomic DNA. The amplicons spanned the V(D)J region and were long enough to cover the CDR3 and allow V and J genes to be identified. The amplicons were sequenced on an Illumina platform via the commercial immunoSEQ service. Primer bias and sequencing errors were corrected as previously described, and TCRAD and TCRB were defined on the basis of the IMGT database. immunoSEQ Analyzer 3.0 and VDJTools were used for repertoire analysis, which covered basic statistics, V/J segment usage, diversity estimates, rarefaction and pairwise overlap. To estimate diversity, the Chao1, ChaoE, Efron-Thisted, Shannon and inverse Simpson indices were applied, and diversity was also estimated on datasets down-sampled to the smallest sample. Repertoire overlap used strict matching of CDR3 nucleotide sequence, V gene and J gene, with Jaccard-based multidimensional scaling clustering. On average, thymus samples gave 800,000 or so unique TCRB clonotypes, whereas blood samples gave roughly 80,000.

This TCR was sampled from a girl under three years old with a congenital heart defect. Donor details come from another sample of the same person, matched by shared clones. This chain joins TRBV7-9 to TRBJ1-6; TRBD1 fits 9 bases in the junction. Specimen: thymocytes. This receptor has the CDR3 CASSPSDRGILDSPLHF. The nucleotide sequence reads as follows: TGTGCCAGCAGCCCATCGGACAGGGGAATCTTGGATTCACCCCTCCACTTT.